The rows below give T cell receptor beta chains drawn from one sample of a study of cytomegalovirus exposure and HLA in healthy donors. Sequencing used immunoSEQ multiplex PCR; TCRdb keeps in-frame clones, though not all of them. The sample has about 160,000 clones, 82% seen once. The specimen sequenced was PBMCs. The receptor set was obtained from a male donor in good health and CMV-seronegative. The CDR3 runs from the conserved cysteine through the conserved F or W. A D gene is named only where the DNA matches it firmly. The size of a clone is reported for some rows only, either as once, few or many, or as a class for expanded clones.

TRBV7-9,-,-,TRBJ2-4,CSSSLAGTGEDF,TGTTCCAGCAGCTTAGCCGGGACTGGGGAGGACTTC
TRBV6-6,-,TRBD1,TRBJ1-2,CANRGPNYGYTF,TGTGCCAACAGGGGGCCTAACTATGGCTACACCTTC
TRBV11-3,-,TRBD2,TRBJ2-5,CASSQGSGRGEETQYF,TGTGCCAGCAGCCAGGGGAGCGGGAGGGGGGAAGAGACCCAGTACTTC
TRBV7-2,-,-,TRBJ2-3,CASSLIREHDTQYF,TGTGCCAGCAGCTTGATTCGGGAGCACGATACGCAGTATTTT
TRBV25-1,-,TRBD1,TRBJ1-1,CASRGQGAGTEAFF,TGTGCCAGCAGAGGACAGGGCGCGGGCACTGAAGCTTTCTTT
TRBV7-2,once,TRBD1,TRBJ2-4,CASSSFLQGAGADF,TGTGCCAGCAGCTCCTTTTTACAGGGGGCCGGGGCGGACTTC
TRBV10-2,-,-,TRBJ2-5,CASSSGPTETQYF,TGCGCCAGCAGCAGCGGCCCCACGGAGACCCAGTACTTC
TRBV6-6,-,-,TRBJ2-2,CASSYSAGGELFF,TGTGCCAGCAGTTACTCCGCGGGCGGGGAGCTGTTTTTT
TRBV4-3,-,-,TRBJ2-7,CASSQESGVRLYEQYF,TGCGCCAGCAGCCAAGAATCGGGAGTCAGGTTGTACGAGCAGTACTTC
TRBV2,-,-,TRBJ1-1,CASSLYNTEAFF,TGTGCCAGCAGCTTGTATAACACTGAAGCTTTCTTT
TRBV9,few,TRBD2,TRBJ2-7,CASSATSGGRYEQYF,TGTGCCAGCAGCGCGACTAGCGGGGGGCGGTACGAGCAGTACTTC
TRBV7-9,-,-,TRBJ2-5,CASSLPSTVEETQYF,TGTGCCAGCAGCCTCCCCTCGACAGTTGAGGAGACCCAGTACTTC
TRBV27,-,TRBD2,TRBJ2-5,CATRNGAGGWETQYF,TGTGCCACCCGGAACGGGGCGGGAGGATGGGAGACCCAGTACTTC
TRBV4-1,-,TRBD2,TRBJ2-1,CASSPTLAGVYNEQFF,TGCGCCAGCAGCCCAACTCTAGCGGGAGTTTACAATGAGCAGTTCTTC
TRBV7-8,-,TRBD2,TRBJ2-2,CASSLGSARGTSGAGELFF,TGTGCCAGCAGCTTAGGCTCCGCTAGAGGCACTAGCGGGGCCGGGGAGCTGTTTTTT
TRBV28,-,TRBD2,TRBJ2-1,CASSRIGGAGGAYNEQFF,TGTGCCAGCAGCCGAATAGGTGGAGCGGGGGGAGCCTACAATGAGCAGTTCTTC
TRBV18,-,-,TRBJ2-1,CASSGTFIGNEQFF,TGTGCCAGCTCCGGGACTTTTATAGGCAATGAGCAGTTCTTC
TRBV11-2,once,TRBD2,TRBJ2-1,CASTGLAVSYNEQFF,TGTGCCAGCACGGGACTAGCGGTATCCTACAATGAGCAGTTCTTC
TRBV28,-,-,TRBJ2-2,CAGDANTGELFF,TGTGCCGGAGATGCGAACACCGGGGAGCTGTTTTTT
TRBV27,-,-,TRBJ1-6,CASSLFSITYSPLHF,TGTGCCAGCAGTTTATTCTCCATCACTTATTCACCCCTCCACTTT
TRBV19,-,TRBD1,TRBJ1-5,CASSLRRDSSNQPQHF,TGTGCCAGTAGTTTACGCCGGGACAGTAGCAATCAGCCCCAGCATTTT
TRBV19,-,-,TRBJ1-1,CASSQNTEAFF,TGTGCCAGTAGTCAGAACACTGAAGCTTTCTTT
TRBV5-6,-,TRBD1,TRBJ2-7,CASSWVGSGTAAYEQYF,TGTGCCAGCAGCTGGGTCGGATCCGGGACAGCAGCCTACGAGCAGTACTTC
TRBV21-1,once,-,TRBJ2-4,CASIASGRALAKNIQYF,TGTGCCAGCATCGCTAGCGGGAGGGCTCTAGCCAAAAACATTCAGTACTTC
TRBV4-3,-,TRBD2,TRBJ2-3,CASSQGFKLAGESTDTQYF,TGCGCCAGCAGCCAAGGCTTCAAACTAGCGGGAGAGAGCACAGATACGCAGTATTTT
TRBV28,-,-,TRBJ1-2,CASSFPGRYGYIF,TGTGCCAGCAGTTTTCCGGGAAGATATGGCTACATCTTC
TRBV5-1,-,-,TRBJ2-2,CASSLVGASGGTGELFF,TGCGCCAGCAGCTTGGTGGGTGCTTCCGGGGGCACCGGGGAGCTGTTTTTT
TRBV6-4,-,TRBD2,TRBJ2-3,CASSDVSGGTDTQYF,TGTGCCAGCAGTGACGTGAGCGGGGGGACAGATACGCAGTATTTT
TRBV30,-,TRBD2,TRBJ2-3,CAWRTSGITDTQYF,TGTGCCTGGAGGACTAGCGGAATCACAGATACGCAGTATTTT
TRBV28,-,TRBD2,TRBJ2-7,CASSLFWTSGSPQYF,TGTGCCAGCAGTTTATTCTGGACTAGCGGGAGTCCGCAGTACTTC
TRBV18,few,-,TRBJ1-4,CASSRALEEKLFF,TGTGCCAGCTCACGGGCCCTGGAAGAAAAACTGTTTTTT
TRBV7-2,-,-,TRBJ1-4,CASSLVGTATNEKLFF,TGTGCCAGCAGCTTAGTAGGGACTGCAACTAATGAAAAACTGTTTTTT
TRBV2,-,TRBD1,TRBJ2-3,CASNKGQWSTDTQYF,TGTGCCAGCAATAAGGGACAGTGGAGCACAGATACGCAGTATTTT
TRBV7-9,-,-,TRBJ1-3,CASSQRQFFSGNTIYF,TGTGCCAGCAGCCAGAGACAGTTTTTCTCTGGAAACACCATATATTTT
TRBV18,-,-,TRBJ2-1,CASSPTNTNNEQFF,TGTGCCAGCTCACCAACTAATACCAACAATGAGCAGTTCTTC
TRBV6-6,once,-,TRBJ2-7,CASSTKTGPPDEQYF,TGTGCCAGCAGTACCAAGACAGGCCCCCCGGACGAGCAGTACTTC
TRBV7-3,-,-,TRBJ2-3,CASSLMAAGNTDTQYF,TGTGCCAGCAGCTTAATGGCTGCGGGGAACACAGATACGCAGTATTTT
TRBV29-1,-,-,TRBJ2-3,CSVEVTADTQYF,TGCAGCGTTGAAGTCACAGCTGATACGCAGTATTTT
TRBV27,-,TRBD1,TRBJ2-2,CASSSGQGAGGELFF,TGTGCCAGCAGTTCCGGACAGGGGGCCGGTGGGGAGCTGTTTTTT
TRBV7-9,few,-,TRBJ2-5,CSSSFGEETQYF,TGTTCCAGCAGCTTCGGTGAGGAGACCCAGTACTTC
TRBV7-2,-,TRBD2,TRBJ2-3,CASSLTRGTSGGMGDTQYF,TGTGCCAGCAGCTTAACCCGCGGGACTAGCGGGGGGATGGGAGATACGCAGTATTTT
TRBV11-2,few,-,TRBJ1-2,CASSSTGAYGYTF,TGTGCCAGCAGCTCCACAGGCGCTTATGGCTACACCTTC
TRBV19,-,-,TRBJ2-5,CASSDRQETQYF,TGTGCCAGTAGTGACAGACAAGAGACCCAGTACTTC
TRBV4-3,-,-,TRBJ1-2,CASSHGQFYSNYGYTF,TGCGCCAGCAGCCACGGACAGTTTTACTCTAACTATGGCTACACCTTC
TRBV29-1,-,TRBD2,TRBJ2-1,CSVGLAGPFEQFF,TGCAGCGTTGGACTAGCGGGACCCTTTGAGCAGTTCTTC
TRBV7-2,-,-,TRBJ1-1,CASSLSSYAFTGAFF,TGTGCCAGCAGCTTAAGTTCGTATGCCTTCACAGGGGCTTTCTTT
TRBV18,-,-,TRBJ2-5,CASSPPGGGETQYF,TGTGCCAGCTCACCACCAGGGGGTGGGGAGACCCAGTACTTC
TRBV2,-,-,TRBJ2-7,CASSMSDYEQYF,TGTGCCAGCAGTATGAGCGACTACGAGCAGTACTTC
TRBV6-1,-,TRBD1,TRBJ1-2,CASSLDRGRYGYTF,TGTGCCAGCAGCCTAGACAGGGGTCGCTATGGCTACACCTTC
TRBV27,-,-,TRBJ1-2,CASSLIQGIDYGYTF,TGTGCCAGCAGTTTAATACAGGGAATTGACTATGGCTACACCTTC
TRBV19,once,TRBD1,TRBJ2-7,CASSIASRTGASSYEQYF,TGTGCCAGTAGTATAGCGAGTCGGACAGGGGCGTCCTCCTACGAGCAGTACTTC
TRBV6-1,-,-,TRBJ2-5,CASSETPSTGRTQYF,TGTGCCAGCAGTGAAACTCCCTCGACAGGACGGACCCAGTACTTC
TRBV27,-,-,TRBJ2-2,CASSLGQTNTGELFF,TGTGCCAGCAGTTTAGGACAGACGAACACCGGGGAGCTGTTTTTT
TRBV28,few,TRBD2,TRBJ2-1,CASSLATSGIYNEQFF,TGTGCCAGCAGTTTAGCGACTAGCGGGATTTACAATGAGCAGTTCTTC
TRBV10-3,-,TRBD2,TRBJ2-5,CAISSGNSLETQYF,TGTGCCATCAGTAGCGGGAACTCCTTGGAGACCCAGTACTTC